This T cell receptor (beta chain) was recorded in a study of T cells in Graves' hyperthyroidism and ophthalmopathy. RNA transcripts gave rise to amplified TCR beta CDR3 regions. Using the HTBI primer set, a first-round RT-PCR was run on the TCR CDR3. In TCRdb, the multiplex PCR reads were re-called with MiXCR into one record per CDR3 protein. The sample includes around 660,000 distinct CDR3 sequences, about 45% of them seen just once. About this clonotype itself: Its target is unknown.

Study outcomes and limitations: Most clonotypes expanded in the thyroid (above 0.001) were also present in blood. Through a model of 13 V-J features, ophthalmopathy was separated from stable hyperthyroidism.

The V gene lost 3 bases and the J gene lost 1 base, with 15 bases spanning the gap. The germline gives CDR1 DFQATT, CDR2 SNEGSKA (reference sequence). CDR3 length equals 15 residues. Patients with uncontrolled infections, other autoimmune diseases, pregnancy or lactation were excluded. Diagnosis rested on symptoms, serum thyroxine and TRAb, thyroid ultrasound, and orbital computed tomography. The TCR sequence derives from an adult man with Graves' disease, either hyperthyroidism or ophthalmopathy (not recorded which). V usage is TRBV20-1 and J usage is TRBJ1-1; TRBD1 is a possible D gene (5 bases). The sample was peripheral blood or thyroid tissue (not recorded which). CDR3 sequence reads: CSASGGEGRNTEAFF. CDR3 nucleotide sequence: TGCAGTGCTAGCGGGGGTGAAGGGAGGAACACTGAAGCTTTCTTT.